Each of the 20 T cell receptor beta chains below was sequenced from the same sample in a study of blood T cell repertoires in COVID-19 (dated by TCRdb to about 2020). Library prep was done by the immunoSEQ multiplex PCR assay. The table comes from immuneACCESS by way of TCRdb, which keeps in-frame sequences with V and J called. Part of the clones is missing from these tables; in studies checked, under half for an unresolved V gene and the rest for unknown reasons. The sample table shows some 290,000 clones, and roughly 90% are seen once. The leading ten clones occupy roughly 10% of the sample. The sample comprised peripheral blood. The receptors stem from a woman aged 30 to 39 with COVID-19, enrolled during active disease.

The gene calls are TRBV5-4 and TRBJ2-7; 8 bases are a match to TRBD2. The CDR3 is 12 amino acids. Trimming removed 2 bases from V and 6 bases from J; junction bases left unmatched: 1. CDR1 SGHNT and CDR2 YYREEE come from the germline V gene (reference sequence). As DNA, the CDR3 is TGTGCCAGCAGCTTCGGGGGGGCCGAGCAGTACTTC. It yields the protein CASSFGGAEQYF.

CDR3 residues: CASSQGQGPNTEAFF. Written as DNA, the CDR3 is TGCGCCAGCAGCCAAGGACAGGGCCCAAACACTGAAGCTTTCTTT. The rearrangement links TRBV4-1 to TRBJ1-1, with 7 bases identical to TRBD1. V was pared by 1 base and J by 2 bases, with 4 bases of the junction left unmatched. CDR1 MGHRA and CDR2 YSYEKL come from the germline V gene. This CDR3 is built from 15 residues.

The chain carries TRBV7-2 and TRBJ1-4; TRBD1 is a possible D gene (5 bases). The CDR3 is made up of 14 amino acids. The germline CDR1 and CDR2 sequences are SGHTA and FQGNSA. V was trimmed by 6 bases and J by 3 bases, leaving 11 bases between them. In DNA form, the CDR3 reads TGTGCCAGCAGTCAGGGTAGATCTAATGAAAAACTGTTTTTT. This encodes CASSQGRSNEKLFF.

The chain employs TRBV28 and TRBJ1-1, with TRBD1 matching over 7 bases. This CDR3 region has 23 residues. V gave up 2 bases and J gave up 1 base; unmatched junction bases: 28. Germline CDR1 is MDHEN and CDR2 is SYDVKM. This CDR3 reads CASSLPFWRPKPTGKRGNTEAFF. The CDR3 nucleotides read TGTGCCAGCAGTTTACCATTTTGGCGCCCAAAACCGACAGGGAAAAGGGGGAACACTGAAGCTTTCTTT.

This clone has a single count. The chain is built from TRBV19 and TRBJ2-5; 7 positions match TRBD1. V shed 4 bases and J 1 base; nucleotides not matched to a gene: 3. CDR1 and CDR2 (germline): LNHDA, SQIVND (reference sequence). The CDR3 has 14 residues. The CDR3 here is CASSRGQVQETQYF. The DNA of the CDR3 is TGTGCCAGTAGTAGAGGACAGGTCCAAGAGACCCAGTACTTC.

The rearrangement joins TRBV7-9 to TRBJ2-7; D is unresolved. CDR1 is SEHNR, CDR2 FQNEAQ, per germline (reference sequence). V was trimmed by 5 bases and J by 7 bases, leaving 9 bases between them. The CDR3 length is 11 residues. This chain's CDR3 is CASSRSREQYF. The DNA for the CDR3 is TGTGCCAGCAGCCGATCCAGGGAGCAGTACTTC.

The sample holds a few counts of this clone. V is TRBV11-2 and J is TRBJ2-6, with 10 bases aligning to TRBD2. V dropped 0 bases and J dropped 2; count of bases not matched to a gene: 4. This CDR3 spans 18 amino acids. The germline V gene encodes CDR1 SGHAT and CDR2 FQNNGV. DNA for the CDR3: TGTGCCAGCAGCTTAGAAGCGGGAGGGCCTACTGGGGCCAACGTCCTGACTTTC. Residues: CASSLEAGGPTGANVLTF.

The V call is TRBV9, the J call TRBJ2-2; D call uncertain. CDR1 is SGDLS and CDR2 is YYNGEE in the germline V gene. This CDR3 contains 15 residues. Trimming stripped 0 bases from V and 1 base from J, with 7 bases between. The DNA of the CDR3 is TGTGCCAGCAGCGTAGGCAGTCTGAACACCGGGGAGCTGTTTTTT. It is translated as CASSVGSLNTGELFF. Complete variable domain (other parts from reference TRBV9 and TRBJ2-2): DSGVTQTPKHLITATGQRVTLRCSPRSGDLSVYWYQQSLDQGLQFLIQYYNGEERAKGNILERFSAQQFPDLHSELNLSSLELGDSALYFCASSVGSLNTGELFFGEGSRLTVL.

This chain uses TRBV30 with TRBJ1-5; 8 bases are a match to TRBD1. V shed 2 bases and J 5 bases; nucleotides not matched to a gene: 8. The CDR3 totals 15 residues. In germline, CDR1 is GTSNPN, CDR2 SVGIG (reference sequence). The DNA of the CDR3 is TGTGCCTGGAGTCCCCCCGGGACAGGTGATCAGCCCCAGCATTTT. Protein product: CAWSPPGTGDQPQHF.

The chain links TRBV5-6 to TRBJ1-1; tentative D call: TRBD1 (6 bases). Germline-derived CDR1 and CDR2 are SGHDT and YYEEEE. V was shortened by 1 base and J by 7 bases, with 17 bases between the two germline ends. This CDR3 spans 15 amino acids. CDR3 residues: CASSLKQGGVNEAFF. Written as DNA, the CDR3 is TGTGCCAGCAGCTTGAAACAGGGAGGGGTGAATGAAGCTTTCTTT.

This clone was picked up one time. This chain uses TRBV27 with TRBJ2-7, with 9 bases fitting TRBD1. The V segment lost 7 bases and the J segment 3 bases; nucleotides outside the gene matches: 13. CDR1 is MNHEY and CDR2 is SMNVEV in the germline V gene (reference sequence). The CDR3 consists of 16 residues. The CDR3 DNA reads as TGTGCCAGCACGTTAAAAGGGACAGGGTTTTTCTACGAGCAGTACTTC. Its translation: CASTLKGTGFFYEQYF.

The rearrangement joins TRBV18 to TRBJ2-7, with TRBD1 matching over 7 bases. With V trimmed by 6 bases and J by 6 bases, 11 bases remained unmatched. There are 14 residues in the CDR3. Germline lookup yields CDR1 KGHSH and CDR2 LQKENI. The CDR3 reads CASSPDREQPEQYF. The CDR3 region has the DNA TGTGCCAGCTCCCCAGACAGGGAGCAACCCGAGCAGTACTTC. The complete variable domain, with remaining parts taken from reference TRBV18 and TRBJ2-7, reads NAGVMQNPRHLVRRRGQEARLRCSPMKGHSHVYWYRQLPEEGLKFMVYLQKENIIDESGMPKERFSAEFPKEGPSILRIQQVVRGDSAAYFCASSPDREQPEQYFGPGTRLTVT.

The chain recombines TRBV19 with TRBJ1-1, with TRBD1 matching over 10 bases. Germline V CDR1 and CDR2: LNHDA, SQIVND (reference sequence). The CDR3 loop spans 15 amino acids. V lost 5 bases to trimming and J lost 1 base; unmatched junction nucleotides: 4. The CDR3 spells CASSPRDRGNTEAFF. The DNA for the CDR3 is TGTGCCAGTAGTCCCCGGGACAGGGGGAACACTGAAGCTTTCTTT.

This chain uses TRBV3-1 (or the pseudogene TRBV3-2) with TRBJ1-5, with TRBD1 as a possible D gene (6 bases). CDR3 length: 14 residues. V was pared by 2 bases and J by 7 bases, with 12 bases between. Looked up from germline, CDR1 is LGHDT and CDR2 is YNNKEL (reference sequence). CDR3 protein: CASSQQSGGQPQHF. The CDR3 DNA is TGTGCCAGCAGCCAACAATCGGGGGGCCAGCCCCAGCATTTT.

The CDR3 nucleotides read TGCGCCAGCAGCGGATCGGGACTAGCGGGATTCGTAGTCGAGCAGTACTTC. Translated, it gives CASSGSGLAGFVVEQYF. The V and J genes are TRBV5-1 and TRBJ2-7; 13 positions match TRBD2. The CDR3 sequence is 17 residues long. V lost 4 bases, J lost 6 bases, and 13 bases stayed unmatched. The V gene's germline CDR1 is SGHRS and CDR2 YFSETQ.

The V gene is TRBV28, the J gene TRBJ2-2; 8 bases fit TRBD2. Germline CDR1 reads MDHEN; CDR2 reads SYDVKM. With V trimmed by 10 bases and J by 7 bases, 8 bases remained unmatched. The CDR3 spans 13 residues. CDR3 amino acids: CATAGLAIGELFF. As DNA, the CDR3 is TGTGCCACCGCCGGACTAGCCATCGGGGAGCTGTTTTTT.

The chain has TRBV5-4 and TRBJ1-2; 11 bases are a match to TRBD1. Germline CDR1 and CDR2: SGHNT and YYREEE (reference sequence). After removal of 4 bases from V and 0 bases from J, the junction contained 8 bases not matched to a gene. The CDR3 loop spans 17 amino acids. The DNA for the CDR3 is TGTGCCAGCAGCCCCGGACAGGGGGCTCAAGCTAACTATGGCTACACCTTC. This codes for CASSPGQGAQANYGYTF.

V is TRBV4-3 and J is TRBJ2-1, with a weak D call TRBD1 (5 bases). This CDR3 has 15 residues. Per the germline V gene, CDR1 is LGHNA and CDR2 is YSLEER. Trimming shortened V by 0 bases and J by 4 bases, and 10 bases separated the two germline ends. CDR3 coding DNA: TGCGCCAGCAGCCAAGACCAACAGGAGTACAATGAGCAGTTCTTC. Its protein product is CASSQDQQEYNEQFF.

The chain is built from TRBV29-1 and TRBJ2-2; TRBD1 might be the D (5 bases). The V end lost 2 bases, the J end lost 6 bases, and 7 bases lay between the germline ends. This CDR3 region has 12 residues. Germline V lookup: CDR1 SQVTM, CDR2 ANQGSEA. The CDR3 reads CSVEQGAGELFF. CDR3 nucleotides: TGCAGCGTTGAACAAGGGGCCGGGGAGCTGTTTTTT.

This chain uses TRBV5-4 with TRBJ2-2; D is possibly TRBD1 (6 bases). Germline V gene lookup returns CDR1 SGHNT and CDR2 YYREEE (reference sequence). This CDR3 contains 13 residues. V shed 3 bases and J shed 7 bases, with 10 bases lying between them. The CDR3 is CASSYRAGGELFF. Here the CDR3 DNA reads TGTGCCAGCAGCTACAGGGCCGGCGGGGAGCTGTTTTTT.